Here is one TCR beta chain with its context. What antigen it recognizes has not been identified. No much larger clone exists at a distance of one base, and base qualities are not known. The method was RT-PCR. The sequencing machine was a NextSeq 550. The raw public data were reprocessed by TCRdb itself: fastp quality trimming at Q25, MiXCR clonotype calling, in-frame beta chains only. Here each entry gathers all rows of one CDR3 protein and keeps the most common genes and DNA. The sample table records under 170,000 distinct CDR3 sequences; 37% of these occur just once. The ten biggest clones cover around half of the sample. This sample was taken from a study of patients and donors after allogeneic stem cell transplantation (dated by TCRdb to about 2020). V is clipped by 4 bases and J by 6 bases, and the sequence between their germline boundaries is 15 bases long. Including the terminal cysteine and phenylalanine, the CDR3 comprises 14 residues. The sequence is cut down to CDR3 DNA, 42 bases in frame from base 1. According to the germline V gene, CDR1 reads SGHRS and CDR2 reads YFSETQ.

This sequence uses TRBV5-1 and TRBJ2-3, and perhaps TRBD2 as D gene, on 7 matching bases. Sequencing was carried out using blood, either unsorted or a sorted T cell fraction (not recorded which). The TCR sequence derives from a human donor who was either an allogeneic HSCT recipient or a stem cell or donor lymphocyte infusion donor (not recorded which). It is not recorded whose cells these are; they may come from a transplant donor. The CDR3 region has the sequence CASSPLGGGDTQYF. The nucleotides are TGCGCCAGCAGCCCGTTAGGCGGGGGCGATACGCAGTATTTT.